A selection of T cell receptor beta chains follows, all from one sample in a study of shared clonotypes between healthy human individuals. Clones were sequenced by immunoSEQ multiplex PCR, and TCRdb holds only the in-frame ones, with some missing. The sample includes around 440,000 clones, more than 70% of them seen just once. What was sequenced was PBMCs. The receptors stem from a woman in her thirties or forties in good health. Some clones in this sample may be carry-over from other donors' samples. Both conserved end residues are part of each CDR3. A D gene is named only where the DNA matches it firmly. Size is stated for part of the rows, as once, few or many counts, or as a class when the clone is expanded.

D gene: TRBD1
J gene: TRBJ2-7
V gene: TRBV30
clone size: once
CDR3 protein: CAWSLRGTYEQYF
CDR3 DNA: TGTGCCTGGAGTCTCAGGGGGACCTACGAGCAGTACTTC

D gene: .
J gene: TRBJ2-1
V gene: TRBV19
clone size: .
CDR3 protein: CASSVGNNEQFF
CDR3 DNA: TGTGCCAGTAGTGTCGGAAACAATGAGCAGTTCTTC

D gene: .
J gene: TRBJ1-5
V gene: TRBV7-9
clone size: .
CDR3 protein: CASSLGRGEGQPQHF
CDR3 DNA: TGTGCCAGCAGCTTAGGACGGGGGGAAGGCCAGCCCCAGCATTTT

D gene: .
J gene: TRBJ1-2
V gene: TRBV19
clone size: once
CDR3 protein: CASSIGPGRYGYTF
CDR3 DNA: TGTGCCAGTAGTATAGGACCGGGACGCTATGGCTACACCTTC

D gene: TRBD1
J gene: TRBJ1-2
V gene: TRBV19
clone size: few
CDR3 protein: CASREPRTGNYGYTF
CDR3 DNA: TGTGCCAGTCGGGAACCTAGGACAGGGAACTATGGCTACACCTTC

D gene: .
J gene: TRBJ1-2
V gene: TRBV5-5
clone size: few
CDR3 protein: CASSLVGGGYTF
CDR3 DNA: TGTGCCAGCAGCTTGGTGGGAGGGGGCTACACCTTC

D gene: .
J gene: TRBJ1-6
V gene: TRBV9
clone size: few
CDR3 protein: CASSVATGGNSPLHF
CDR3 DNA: TGTGCCAGCAGCGTAGCTACGGGGGGGAATTCACCCCTCCACTTT

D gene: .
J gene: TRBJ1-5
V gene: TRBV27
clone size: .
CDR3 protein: CASSTGHPNQPQHF
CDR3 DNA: TGTGCCAGCAGTACGGGACACCCCAATCAGCCCCAGCATTTT

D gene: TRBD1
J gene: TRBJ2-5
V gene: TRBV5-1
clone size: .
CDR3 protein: CASSPSPGQGEETQYF
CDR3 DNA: TGCGCCAGCAGCCCATCCCCGGGACAGGGAGAAGAGACCCAGTACTTC

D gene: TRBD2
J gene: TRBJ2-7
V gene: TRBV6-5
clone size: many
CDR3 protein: CASSYALAGVPAEQYF
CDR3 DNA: TGTGCCAGCAGTTACGCCTTAGCGGGAGTGCCAGCCGAGCAGTACTTC

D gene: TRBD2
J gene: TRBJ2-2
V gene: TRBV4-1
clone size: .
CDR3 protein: CASSFRTSGRAEDTGELFF
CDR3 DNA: TGCGCCAGCAGCTTCCGGACTAGCGGGAGGGCCGAGGACACCGGGGAGCTGTTTTTT

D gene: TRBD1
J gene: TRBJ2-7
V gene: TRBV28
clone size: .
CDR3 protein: CASSSSGQGAPYEQYF
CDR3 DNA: TGTGCCAGCAGCTCCTCGGGACAGGGGGCTCCCTACGAGCAGTACTTC

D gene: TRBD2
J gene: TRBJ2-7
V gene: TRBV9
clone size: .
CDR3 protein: CASSFGTSGSPDEQYF
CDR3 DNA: TGTGCCAGCAGCTTCGGGACTAGCGGGAGTCCAGACGAGCAGTACTTC

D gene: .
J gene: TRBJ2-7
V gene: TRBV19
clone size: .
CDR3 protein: CASSIVDDSYEQYF
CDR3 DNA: TGTGCCAGTAGTATAGTAGACGACTCCTACGAGCAGTACTTC

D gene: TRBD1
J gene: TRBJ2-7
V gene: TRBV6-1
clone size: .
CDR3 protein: CASSSRGSYEQYF
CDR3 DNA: TGTGCCAGCAGTAGCAGGGGGTCCTACGAGCAGTACTTC

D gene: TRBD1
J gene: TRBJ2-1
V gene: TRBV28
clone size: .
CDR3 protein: CASVGQGSYNEQFF
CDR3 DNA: TGTGCCAGCGTTGGACAGGGTTCCTACAATGAGCAGTTCTTC